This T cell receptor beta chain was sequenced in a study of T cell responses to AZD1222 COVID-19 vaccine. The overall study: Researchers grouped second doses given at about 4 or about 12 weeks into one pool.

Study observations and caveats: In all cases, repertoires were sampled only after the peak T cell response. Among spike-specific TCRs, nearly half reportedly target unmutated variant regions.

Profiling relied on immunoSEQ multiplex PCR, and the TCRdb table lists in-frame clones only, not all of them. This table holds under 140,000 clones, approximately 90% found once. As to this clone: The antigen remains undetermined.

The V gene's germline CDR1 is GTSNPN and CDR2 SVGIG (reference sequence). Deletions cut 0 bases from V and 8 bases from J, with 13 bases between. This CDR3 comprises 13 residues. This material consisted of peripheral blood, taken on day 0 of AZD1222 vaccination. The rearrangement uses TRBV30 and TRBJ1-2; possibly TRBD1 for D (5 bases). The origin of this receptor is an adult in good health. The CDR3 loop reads CAWSVLGVEGYTF. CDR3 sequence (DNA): TGTGCCTGGAGTGTACTAGGGGTCGAGGGCTACACCTTC.